This TCR beta chain was identified in a study of siplizumab effects on memory and regulatory T cells (dated by TCRdb to the late 2010s). Study-level background: The study examined how the anti-CD2 antibody siplizumab affects alloreactive T-cell subsets in allogeneic mixed lymphocyte reactions built from human PBMCs.

Trimming accounts for 4 bases at V and 5 bases at J, while the number of junction bases matched to no gene is 4. The CDR3, cysteine through phenylalanine, is 13 amino acids long. Only the CDR3 DNA is retained, 39 bases long and in frame from the first base. The germline V gene encodes CDR1 MGHRA and CDR2 YSYEKL. Points the paper makes about the study in general: No functional confirmation was obtained for the suppressive function of proliferating Tregs from siplizumab cultures. Among mappable alloreactive CD4+ clones, the Treg-derived fraction averaged about 70% with siplizumab versus roughly 29% in control reactions. For roughly 75-97% of proliferating CD4+ or CD8+ clones, no naive or memory phenotype could be assigned. Siplizumab significantly reduced the cumulative frequency of alloreactive sequences traceable to unstimulated CD4+ memory T cells. Because sequences below about 10^-5 frequency were poorly captured, only a minor fraction of alloreactive clones could be mapped to unstimulated subsets. Unstimulated naive T cells appeared more diverse than memory T cells, and naive cells seemed to contribute substantially to the alloresponse.

Comment on this clone: The clone's antigen remains unknown. Base qualities were left out, and no much larger clone turns up one base away.

Libraries were built with the immunoSEQ multiplex PCR assay. The deep sequencing platform assayed some 90,000 TCR templates per sample. Genomic DNA extracted from sorted T cells was the material used for TCRbeta CDR3 sequencing. From the authors' description of their analysis: The R programming language was used for clonal analysis of TCRbeta CDR3 data. Alloreactive CD4+ and CD8+ clones were identified by comparing unstimulated samples to CFSE-low samples taken after the reaction. By matching sequences to the repertoires of sorted unstimulated Treg and non-Treg cells, each alloreactive CD4+ clone was assigned a regulatory or non-regulatory origin. The table comes from immuneACCESS by way of TCRdb, which keeps in-frame sequences with V and J called. Part of the clones is missing from these tables; in studies checked, under half for an unresolved V gene and the rest for unknown reasons. The V and J calls and clone size were taken over from that table, and D and trimming were inferred from the DNA. This sample has tens of thousands of clones in its table, and over 85% of those were observed once. The ten largest clones represent approximately 5.9% of the sample.

TCRbeta CDR3 sequencing was performed on sorted unstimulated T cells and on proliferating T cells recovered from mixed lymphocyte reactions. Fresh whole blood from fewer than 11 HLA-typed healthy donors was used to isolate PBMCs. Sequenced input: CD8+ T cells sorted from blood. The V and J genes are TRBV4-1 and TRBJ2-5, with TRBD1 matching 7 junction bases. This receptor was obtained from a human donor in good health. CDR3 sequence: CASSRSGGETQYF. In nucleotides, the sequence is TGCGCCAGCAGCCGATCAGGGGGTGAGACCCAGTACTTC.